The TCR beta chain under discussion was sequenced for a study of human T cells and chemical hapten exposure. Study context: The sensitizer, 2% DPC, was used on around 2 cm by around 2 cm of upper inner arm skin. The study, taken as a whole, reports: Expanded TCRs made up significantly more big CDR3 similarity clusters than controls did.

Original methodology: There were a median of around 97,000 TCRs per sample, with a range from 23,224 to 690,600. TCRdb processed the RACE reads anew with MiXCR; each CDR3 protein has one entry. The authors' filters were not applied to this entry. The sample lists more than 80,000 distinct CDR3 sequences, roughly 12% occurring once. A remark on this clonotype: Its antigen is as yet unknown.

Time point defined: pre-sensitization, week 0. The treatment was: therapeutic diphenylcyclopropenone sensitization with weekly scalp DPC. CDR1 and CDR2 (germline): LGHNA, YNFKEQ. CDR3 length: 17 amino acids. V lost 0 bases and J 6 bases, leaving 19 bases between the germline ends. The source material was whole blood, sampled in connection with sensitization to the hapten diphenylcyclopropenone (DPC). The TCR sequence derives from a woman in her fifties or sixties with alopecia areata. Some clones in this sample may be carry-over from other donors' samples. This chain uses TRBV4-2 with TRBJ2-3; D is uncertain. The CDR3, as DNA: TGTGCCAGCAGCCAAGAGAACGTAGTTCAGTCGCCGGATACGCAGTATTTT. Translating it yields CASSQENVVQSPDTQYF.